These 24 T cell receptor beta chains share one sample of origin, sequenced in a study of OX40 agonist ivuxolimab in advanced cancers. Data came from immunoSEQ multiplex PCR; TCRdb stores just in-frame clones and leaves some out. The data show approximately 74,000 clones, 75% to 90% seen once. The source material was CD4+ or CD8+ T cells sorted from blood, sampled in a trial of the OX40 agonist ivuxolimab. Receptor source: an adult with an advanced solid tumor such as melanoma, head and neck, liver or kidney cancer.

J is TRBJ2-5 and V is TRBV29-1; 7 bases match TRBD2. The V and J ends lost 6 bases and 5 bases, in that order; junction bases with no gene match: 9. CDR1 and CDR2 (germline): SQVTM, ANQGSEA. The CDR3 contains 13 residues. As DNA, the CDR3 is TGCAGCGTGGGAGGGGATTCTCGGGAGACCCAGTACTTC. Protein: CSVGGDSRETQYF.

In its sample, this clone was seen a few times. The J gene is TRBJ2-2, the V gene TRBV7-2; TRBD1 agrees at 8 bases. Per germline, CDR1 SGHTA and CDR2 FQGNSA. This CDR3 contains 16 residues. J was trimmed by 5 bases and V by 1 base; bases with no gene match: 6. The CDR3 loop reads CASSLVQGALTGELFF. CDR3 DNA sequence: TGTGCCAGCAGCTTAGTCCAGGGGGCGCTTACCGGGGAGCTGTTTTTT. The entire variable domain, with the rest obtained from reference TRBV7-2 and TRBJ2-2, is as follows: GAGVSQSPSNKVTEKGKDVELRCDPISGHTALYWYRQSLGQGLEFLIYFQGNSAPDKSGLPSDRFSAERTGGSVSTLTIQRTQQEDSAVYLCASSLVQGALTGELFFGEGSRLTVL.

The V call is TRBV7-2, the J call TRBJ1-4; D uncertain. The CDR3 has 16 residues. CDR1 is SGHTA, CDR2 FQGNSA, per germline. Trimming removed 4 bases from V and 0 bases from J, with 12 bases in between. The CDR3 sequence is CASSSDLHTTNEKLFF. The CDR3 nucleotides read TGTGCCAGCAGCTCGGATCTTCACACAACTAATGAAAAACTGTTTTTT. The entire variable domain, with the rest obtained from reference TRBV7-2 and TRBJ1-4, is as follows: GAGVSQSPSNKVTEKGKDVELRCDPISGHTALYWYRQSLGQGLEFLIYFQGNSAPDKSGLPSDRFSAERTGGSVSTLTIQRTQQEDSAVYLCASSSDLHTTNEKLFFGSGTQLSVL.

This clone was observed once. V and J are TRBV28 and TRBJ2-4, with unresolved D. V was cut by 6 bases and J by 0 bases, with 9 bases left in between. CDR1 MDHEN and CDR2 SYDVKM come from the germline V gene. The CDR3 consists of 14 residues. The CDR3: CASSSSLAKNIQYF. CDR3 DNA sequence: TGTGCCAGCAGCTCGTCTCTAGCCAAAAACATTCAGTACTTC.

V usage is TRBV9 and J usage is TRBJ2-6, with TRBD1 as a possible D gene (5 bases). The CDR3 extends over 16 amino acids. Germline CDR1 reads SGDLS; CDR2 reads YYNGEE. V lost 0 bases and J lost 0, with 7 bases in between. CDR3 sequence (DNA): TGTGCCAGCAGCGTAGGACAGCACTCTGGGGCCAACGTCCTGACTTTC. Protein product: CASSVGQHSGANVLTF.

As to this clone: The junction departs from the called germline gene at one end, perhaps through a read error. The gene calls are TRBV7-2 and TRBJ2-7; TRBD1 might be the D (5 bases). The CDR3 sequence is 13 residues long. CDR1 is SGHTA, CDR2 FQGNSA, per germline. CDR3 DNA sequence: TGTGCCAGCAGCTTTAGACAGTCCTGCGAGCAGTACTTC. Its translation: CASSFRQSCEQYF.

V usage is TRBV7-6 and J usage is TRBJ2-2, with 10 bases identical to TRBD2. The V segment lost 5 bases and the J segment 3 bases; nucleotides outside the gene matches: 12. Germline-derived CDR1 and CDR2 are SGHVS and FNYEAQ. The CDR3 loop spans 18 amino acids. For the CDR3, the DNA is TGTGCCAGCAGCCCCTTCCCCCCTAGCGGGAGTGACACCGGGGAGCTGTTTTTT. This translates into CASSPFPPSGSDTGELFF.

The chain employs TRBV30 and TRBJ1-3; weak D call: TRBD1 (5 bases). CDR3 length: 15 residues. V lost 2 bases and J lost 0, with 11 bases in between. CDR1 and CDR2 (germline): GTSNPN, SVGIG (reference sequence). In nucleotides, the CDR3 is TGTGCCTGGAGTCTCTGGGGGAGCTCTGGAAACACCATATATTTT. This encodes CAWSLWGSSGNTIYF.

The chain joins TRBV15 to TRBJ1-5; D is unresolved. Per germline, CDR1 LNHNV and CDR2 YYDKDF (reference sequence). The CDR3 loop spans 14 amino acids. V gave up 4 bases and J gave up 1 base, with 8 bases separating them. The CDR3 is CATSTQTSNQPQHF. CDR3 DNA: TGTGCCACCAGCACCCAGACGAGCAATCAGCCCCAGCATTTT.

This chain joins TRBV29-1 and TRBJ2-7, with 7 nucleotides matching TRBD1. The germline gives CDR1 SQVTM, CDR2 ANQGSEA. J lost 3 bases, V lost 6 bases, and 5 bases had no gene match. There are 12 residues in the CDR3. The CDR3 region is CSVTRQGYEQYF. CDR3 bases: TGCAGCGTGACCCGACAGGGCTACGAGCAGTACTTC.

About this clone: In the same sample, other DNA sequences code for this CDR3. The chain uses TRBV20-1 and TRBJ2-5, with D hard to call. The CDR3 loop spans 10 amino acids. The V end was cut by 5 bases, the J end by 2 bases, with 3 bases between. Germline values: CDR1 DFQATT, CDR2 SNEGSKA (reference sequence). Written as DNA, the CDR3 is TGCAGTGCTTCTCAAGAGACCCAGTACTTC. Translating gives CSASQETQYF.

V usage is TRBV5-1 and J usage is TRBJ2-6; D not certain. V lost 2 bases and J 0 bases, leaving 9 bases between the germline ends. Germline-derived CDR1 and CDR2 are SGHRS and YFSETQ. This CDR3 region has 16 residues. The CDR3 nucleotides read TGCGCCAGCAGCTTAGGACCTAGCTCTGGGGCCAACGTCCTGACTTTC. The encoded protein is CASSLGPSSGANVLTF.

The chain is built from TRBV28 and TRBJ1-3; D possibly corresponds to TRBD1 (5 bases). Germline V lookup: CDR1 MDHEN, CDR2 SYDVKM. Trimming took off 6 bases at V and 0 bases at J, with 9 bases between the two ends. The CDR3 runs to 14 residues. The CDR3: CASSRQGSGNTIYF. The CDR3 DNA follows: TGTGCCAGCAGCCGTCAGGGCTCTGGAAACACCATATATTTT.

The V gene is TRBV11-3, the J gene TRBJ2-3; 12 bases are shared with TRBD2. This CDR3 contains 16 residues. Germline V gene sequence: CDR1 SGHNT, CDR2 YENEEA. The V segment lost 5 bases and the J segment 2 bases; nucleotides outside the gene matches: 5. CDR3 in amino acids: CASSPGLAGNTDTQYF. The CDR3 DNA reads as TGTGCCAGCAGCCCAGGACTAGCGGGGAACACAGATACGCAGTATTTT.

The chain joins TRBV5-5 to TRBJ2-2, with TRBD1 matching 8 bases. The CDR3 sequence is 15 residues long. From germline, CDR1 is SGHKS and CDR2 YYEKEE (reference sequence). V was pared by 3 bases and J by 5 bases, with 6 bases of the junction left unmatched. Written as DNA, the CDR3 is TGTGCCAGCAGCTGGACAGGGAGTGTAACCGGGGAGCTGTTTTTT. Translating gives CASSWTGSVTGELFF.

The chain combines TRBV9 with TRBJ2-2; possible D gene TRBD1, 7 bases. The CDR3 is 14 residues long. From germline, CDR1 is SGDLS and CDR2 YYNGEE. Trimming took 0 bases from V and 10 from J, leaving 13 bases between them. CDR3 nucleotide sequence: TGTGCCAGCAGCGTAGAAGGCAGGGGGGCGGAGCTGTTTTTT. It translates to CASSVEGRGAELFF.

The CDR3, as DNA: TGTGCCAGCAGTGAAGTGGCCGCAGGGTATGGCTACACCTTC. It yields the protein CASSEVAAGYGYTF. V usage is TRBV6-1 and J usage is TRBJ1-2, with D possibly TRBD1 on 5 matching bases. The CDR3 loop spans 14 amino acids. CDR1 and CDR2 from the germline V gene are MNHNS and SASEGT. The germline V and J ends were trimmed by 1 base and 5 bases, with 11 bases remaining between them.

The chain is built from TRBV4-1 and TRBJ2-3; TRBD2 aligns across 8 bases. V lost 2 bases and J lost 3; bases outside the gene matches: 4. This CDR3 comprises 15 residues. CDR1 and CDR2 from the germline V gene are MGHRA and YSYEKL. Here the CDR3 reads CASSQMAGGTDTQYF. CDR3 bases: TGCGCCAGCAGCCAAATGGCGGGGGGTACAGATACGCAGTATTTT.

This clone was detected only a few times. The chain has TRBV5-1 and TRBJ1-1; D is unclear. The CDR3 contains 14 residues. The V gene's germline CDR1 is SGHRS and CDR2 YFSETQ. Between the trimmed V and J ends, which lost 0 bases and 4 bases, there was a span of 10 bases. The CDR3 is CASSLEPASTEAFF. For the CDR3, the DNA is TGCGCCAGCAGCTTGGAGCCTGCCAGCACTGAAGCTTTCTTT.

CDR3 coding DNA: TGTGCCAGCAGCTCCGCTAGCGGAACAGATACGCAGTATTTT. Its protein is CASSSASGTDTQYF. This chain links TRBV9 with TRBJ2-3, with 7 positions matching TRBD2. The V gene's germline CDR1 is SGDLS and CDR2 YYNGEE. With 4 bases clipped from V and 3 bases from J, the junction kept 5 bases outside the gene matches. The CDR3 is 14 residues long.

This rearrangement joins TRBV27 to TRBJ2-3, with a weak D call TRBD1 (6 bases). This CDR3 spans 14 amino acids. Germline V lookup: CDR1 MNHEY, CDR2 SMNVEV (reference sequence). CDR3 sequence (DNA): TGTGCTGTCCGCAGGGGACCCAACACAGATACGCAGTATTTT. Translating it yields CAVRRGPNTDTQYF.

This chain joins TRBV10-3 and TRBJ2-2, with a weak D call TRBD2 (6 bases). This CDR3 is built from 13 residues. CDR1 ENHRY and CDR2 SYGVKD come from the germline V gene. V was pared by 7 bases and J by 7 bases, with 13 bases between. The CDR3 sequence is CAITPGSHGELFF. Written as DNA, the CDR3 is TGTGCCATCACCCCCGGGAGTCACGGGGAGCTGTTTTTT.

This chain links TRBV2 with TRBJ2-7; no firm D call. V lost 2 bases and J lost 2, with 7 bases in between. Germline V gene sequence: CDR1 SNHLY, CDR2 FYNNEI. The CDR3 length is 13 residues. The CDR3 nucleotides are TGTGCCAGCAGTGAATTCCCCGCCTACGAGCAGTACTTC. Translation gives CASSEFPAYEQYF.

This clone came up once. The genes are TRBV27 and TRBJ2-7, with a possible D match to TRBD2 (6 bases). The CDR3 loop spans 17 amino acids. V was shortened by 5 bases and J by 0 bases, with 20 bases between the two germline ends. The V gene's germline CDR1 is MNHEY and CDR2 SMNVEV (reference sequence). CDR3 loop: CASSPWRGPPLSYEQYF. The CDR3 DNA is TGTGCCAGCAGTCCGTGGAGGGGCCCCCCCCTCTCCTACGAGCAGTACTTC.